This T cell receptor beta chain was obtained from a study of cytomegalovirus exposure and HLA in healthy donors (dated 2017 in TCRdb). With respect to the entire study: In an earlier analysis of 587 of the donors, around 300 Gb of sequence data and roughly 100 million unique TCR beta sequences from about 179 million T cells were reported. Of the 300 to 500 genotyped donors, over 80% were placed in the genetic ancestry cluster associated with self-reported Caucasian donors. In addition to the first cohort of 666 subjects, a separate validation cohort of under 150 different subjects was used. To predict cytomegalovirus infection status, the study combined high-throughput TCR immunosequencing, statistical association of individual TCRs with disease status, and machine learning. To study patterns of TCR occurrence, a later analysis re-analyzed previously published TCR beta repertoires from 600 to 750 donors and added high-resolution HLA genotyping. Every discovery cohort repertoire had been produced on one sequencing platform. An early release that covered about 600 HLA-typed donors contained about 300 gigabases of sequencing data and 80 million or so unique TCR sequences. An earlier analysis of approximately 640 of the donors applied high-throughput TCR beta sequencing to assess whether each TCR beta V gene segment acted as functional or pseudogenic. Using immunosequencing, the study profiled T cell repertoires from fewer than 700 subjects and related those repertoires to cytomegalovirus serostatus. The study aimed to test whether cataloging public T cell receptors could reveal signatures of past pathogen exposure. Class I and class II HLA loci were covered by the typing at four-digit resolution. In the later analysis, no new phenotypic data were used to find candidate immune exposures; instead, reliance was placed on TCR beta sequences and their occurrence across donors. On average, around 240,000 unique TCR beta nucleotide sequences were sequenced per donor among roughly 430 genotyped donors of the cohort, with around 19% of those sequences being non-productive. Donor age, sex, ethnicity and CMV serostatus were collected together with the repertoire data. A later genetic analysis took genome-wide SNP genotypes for about three fifths of the 666 donors and used that subset as a discovery cohort. A handful of DR-DQ haplotypes were handled as single units for association and clustering because linkage in the cohort was strong. Typing coverage differed by locus: A, B, C, DRB1 and DQB1 were typed in about 620-640 donors, DQA1 in 500 to 550, DPA1 in nearly 610, and DPB1 in approximately 450.

In total, 600 or so healthy bone marrow donors made up the cohort. Cohort members were all nominally healthy when sampled, although unrecorded immune exposures were likely present. The donor was CMV seronegative and belonged to the group of 320 or so seronegative cohort members. A peripheral blood sample was provided by each donor, and peripheral blood mononuclear cells were used for TCR beta sequencing. Genomic DNA was extracted from the blood cell samples with the Qiagen DNeasy Blood Extraction Kit. The paper's findings and limits, for the study overall: Over 15 rarely observed V segments, including chromosome 9 orphons, were excluded from the earlier analysis of approximately 600 of the donors because counts were too low. This cohort had only TCR beta chains sequenced, and the lack of alpha or paired-chain data limited which features could be detected. In vitro tests confirmed that a few of the cytomegalovirus-associated TCR beta chains recognize cytomegalovirus antigens. V-gene and J-gene trimming of TCR beta chains was associated with a missense DCLRE1C variant in a later genetic analysis, and the association was replicated in an independent cohort. A further reported finding was that TCR beta sequences accurately predicted the HLA-A and HLA-B alleles for most subjects in the first cohort. Linkage disequilibrium might explain the correlated functional status among segregating V segments, but an unknown experimental factor could not be ruled out. In a later analysis, HLA-associated TCR beta chains showed more clonal expansion and lower generation probabilities than non-associated chains that were equally common. HLA typing was unavailable for some donors at each locus, so association tests used only the typed subset. A later analysis found that most CMV-associated TCR beta chains appeared HLA-restricted, with HLA associations seemingly driven largely by CMV exposure. A later genetic analysis reported fewer N-insertions in productive TCRs among donors in an Asian-associated ancestry cluster than the roughly 620-donor mean. Several of the top co-occurrence clusters appeared to be linked to parvovirus B19, influenza, CMV and Epstein-Barr virus, according to a later analysis. According to a later analysis, TCR association rates differed among HLA loci, with DRB1 alleles showing the most associated TCRs and HLA-C alleles showing the fewest. Roughly uniform sequencing depth across donors was assumed in presence/absence analyses, although this assumption may not hold. Assigning TCR associations to individual alleles was difficult when HLA alleles, especially DR and DQ, strongly co-occurred. At a false discovery rate of 0.05, a later analysis linked 16,951 TCR beta sequences to specific HLA alleles. An earlier analysis of around 500 of the donors showed that most TCR beta V segments appeared in productive rearrangements either about 87% or about 30% of the time, which broadly matched IMGT annotations. In the study, about 150 TCR beta chains were listed as associated with cytomegalovirus. The classifier was reported to diagnose cytomegalovirus status with high specificity and sensitivity in both the original and validation cohorts. The authors suggested that the approach could potentially be generalized to other disease states and immunological phenotypes. A cluster of highly shared sequence variants was judged likely to be a technical artifact of the sequencing pipeline. The only immune exposure information available for the cohort was CMV serostatus. Most TCR sequences were seen in very few donors, while some public TCRs were found in many individuals.

Libraries were made using the immunoSEQ multiplex PCR assay. For the multiplex PCR, a mixture combining 60 forward primers for TCR Vbeta segments and 13 reverse primers for TCR Jbeta segments was used. A multiplex PCR assay on genomic DNA amplified the CDR3 region of rearranged TCR beta genes. Amplified TCR beta libraries were sequenced as 87-base-pair reads on the Illumina HiSeq System. The paper's processing steps were these. In a later analysis, tens of millions of unique TCR beta chains were counted across the roughly 670 repertoires, and some 10 million of these chains were shared by at least two donors. A nearest-neighbor algorithm error-corrected the raw reads and collapsed the reads into unique sequences, merging closely related sequences to remove PCR and sequencing errors. To assign V, D and J gene segments, CDR3 sequences were aligned to IMGT reference sequences. For a sequence to be retained, at least a six-nucleotide match to both a V gene segment and a J gene segment was required. A rearrangement counted as productive if the CDR3 had no stop codons and remained in frame with V and J, and every other rearrangement counted as non-productive. CDR3 was defined according to IMGT convention as the region running from the second conserved V-encoded cysteine to the conserved J-encoded phenylalanine. The earlier analysis of some 550 of the donors excluded any sequence lacking an unambiguous match to a single V gene segment. In an earlier analysis of approximately 610 of the donors, V segments were called functional above 56.7% productive rearrangements and were called segregating when the between-donor standard deviation exceeded 5%. A statistical classification framework was developed to diagnose cytomegalovirus status using the catalog of TCR beta chain sequences. V and J gene assignment, in a later analysis, came from comparing TCR nucleotide sequences with IMGT/GENE-DB human TR gene sequences. Using the TCRdist pipeline, a later analysis assigned CDR3 sequences along with most-parsimonious VDJ recombination scenarios. In a later analysis, each TCR beta chain was defined by its CDR3 amino acid sequence together with its V-gene family, and reads lacking a unique V-gene family were excluded. To address suspected cross-contamination and a sequencing artifact, a later analysis removed under 600 highly shared, low-generation-probability nucleotide sequences. In a later analysis, a clonal expansion index was calculated for each public chain from normalized within-repertoire ranks of inferred template counts. In a later analysis, generation probabilities were computed using a VDJ recombination model fitted to out-of-frame rearrangements, and the results were checked against IGoR. A later analysis scored TCR-TCR, TCR-HLA and TCR-CMV co-occurrence with hypergeometric tests, applying a repertoire-size bias correction to TCR pairs. A later analysis estimated false discovery rates by permuting HLA or CMV assignments 20 times. A later analysis grouped co-occurring TCRs with DBSCAN, adding TCRdist sequence similarity when clustering within HLA-allele-positive subsets. Co-occurrence clustering excluded repertoires with fewer than 30,000 or more than 120,000 public chains, plus five with anomalous nucleotide sharing. Imported from immuneACCESS, the table was reduced by TCRdb to in-frame sequences with V and J called. These copies leave out some clones; in studies compared against another copy, an unresolved V gene accounts for under half, and the cause of the remainder is not known. From that table come the V and J calls and clone size; the DNA was used to work out D and trimming. The sample table holds roughly 190,000 clones, of which around 87% were seen once. The ten most abundant clones make up more than 1.5% of the sample.

Worth noting for this clone: Its antigen is still unknown. No base-level quality is on record; no much larger clone is a single base apart.

This clonotype originated in a woman between 18 and 29 years old in good health and CMV-seronegative. The sequenced sample consisted of PBMCs.

In nucleotides, the sequence is TGTGCCAGCAGCGCCGGGACTCATAGCACAGATACGCAGTATTTT. Its amino acids are CASSAGTHSTDTQYF. In this chain, TRBV5-4 is recombined with TRBJ2-3; TRBD2 is perhaps the D gene, given 6 matching bases. V is clipped by 4 bases and J by 0 bases, and the sequence between their germline boundaries is 12 bases long. From a lookup of the germline V gene (reference sequence), CDR1 and CDR2 are SGHNT and YYREEE. Including cysteine and phenylalanine, the CDR3 has 15 amino acids. The read is trimmed to its CDR3 DNA, 45 bases read in frame from base 1.